The clone carrying this TCR beta chain appeared many times. This sample is part of a study of T-cell reconstitution after alpha-beta-depleted transplantation in children. J gave up 8 bases and V 5 bases, and 13 bases lay outside the gene matches. Germline CDR1 reads DFQATT; CDR2 reads SNEGSKA (reference sequence). CDR3 length: 14 amino acids. Library preparation (for TCRbeta) was performed with unique molecular identifiers. Using its own MiXCR run on the PCR reads, TCRdb lists one record per CDR3 protein. Of hundreds of thousands of distinct CDR3 sequences in the sample, around 17% were seen once. The rearrangement joins TRBV20-1 to TRBJ2-3; 7 bases fit TRBD1. The material was PBMCs from the stem cell graft donor, obtained from the stem cell graft. The receptor's source is a human donor who donated a stem cell graft to a child with acute myeloid leukemia. This CDR3 reads CSAPPGTEKGTQYF. As DNA, the CDR3 is TGCAGTGCTCCACCCGGGACAGAAAAGGGTACGCAGTATTTT.